Shown below are 24 T cell receptor beta chains from a single sample sequenced in a study of blood T cell repertoires in COVID-19. Some clones are missing from TCRdb's copy, which holds only in-frame ones; the method was immunoSEQ multiplex PCR. Of 60,000 to 85,000 clones detected, about 90% appear once; the ten largest clones hold approximately 2%. The sample was peripheral blood. These receptors all stem from a woman older than 75 with active or convalescent COVID-19.

As to this clone: This sample also contains other DNA sequences that code for the same CDR3. Here the CDR3 DNA reads TGTGCCAGCAGTTTCAGAACAGGGATGAACACTGAAGCTTTCTTT. Translation gives CASSFRTGMNTEAFF. The chain uses TRBV7-9 and TRBJ1-1; perhaps TRBD1 as D (6 bases). The CDR3 is 15 residues long. V lost 6 bases, J lost 0 bases, and 14 bases lay in between. Germline values: CDR1 SEHNR, CDR2 FQNEAQ (reference sequence).

The V and J genes are TRBV18 and TRBJ1-1, with D possibly being TRBD1 (5 bases). The CDR3 runs 13 residues. From germline, CDR1 is KGHSH and CDR2 LQKENI. Trimming removed 3 bases from V and 5 bases from J, with 10 bases in between. CDR3 protein: CASSPKQATEAFF. The CDR3 DNA reads as TGTGCCAGCTCACCCAAACAGGCGACTGAAGCTTTCTTT.

J is TRBJ1-6 and V is TRBV5-4, with D tentatively TRBD1 (6 bases). Germline CDR1 reads SGHNT; CDR2 reads YYREEE (reference sequence). The CDR3 extends over 16 amino acids. With 0 bases removed from V and 3 bases from J, the gap between germline ends came to 10 bases. This chain's CDR3 is CASSLVGGGYNSPLHF. CDR3 nucleotides: TGTGCCAGCAGCTTGGTAGGGGGTGGCTATAATTCACCCCTCCACTTT.

This chain uses TRBV24-1 with TRBJ2-1; possible D gene TRBD1, 5 bases. Trimming left V 4 bases short and J 6 bases short, with 12 bases between. Germline V gives CDR1 KGHDR, CDR2 SFDVKD. The CDR3 extends over 14 amino acids. The CDR3 loop is CATSDRSRGNEQFF. CDR3 coding DNA: TGTGCCACCAGTGACCGTTCTAGGGGCAATGAGCAGTTCTTC.

The chain combines TRBV24-1 with TRBJ2-7, with 8 bases lining up with TRBD2. V was clipped by 6 bases and J by 3 bases; unmatched bases: 6. This CDR3 has 14 residues. Germline V gives CDR1 KGHDR, CDR2 SFDVKD. The CDR3 bases are TGTGCCACCAGTAAAGGCGGGAGGAACTACGAGCAGTACTTC. Protein: CATSKGGRNYEQYF.

The chain combines TRBV3-1 (or the pseudogene TRBV3-2) with TRBJ2-1; a possible D gene is TRBD2 (6 bases). Germline CDR1 and CDR2: LGHDT and YNNKEL (reference sequence). Trimming removed 5 bases at V and 1 base at J, with 9 bases between. The CDR3 is 14 amino acids. CDR3 nucleotides: TGTGCCAGCAGCACCCGGGGGTCCTACAATGAGCAGTTCTTC. Amino acids: CASSTRGSYNEQFF.

The V gene is TRBV30, the J gene TRBJ2-3, with D possibly matching TRBD1 (6 bases). Germline assignment: CDR1 GTSNPN and CDR2 SVGIG (reference sequence). This CDR3 has 13 amino acids. V was pared by 6 bases and J by 10 bases, with 20 bases between. The DNA of the CDR3 is TGTGCCTGCTCCGGGACACCGACGGCCTCGCAGTATTTT. It encodes CACSGTPTASQYF.

The V and J genes are TRBV11-2 and TRBJ2-3; D is unresolved. The germline V gene has CDR1 SGHAT and CDR2 FQNNGV. Trimming pared 0 bases from V and 0 bases from J, leaving 7 bases between. CDR3 length: 15 residues. The CDR3 protein is CASSLEGRSTDTQYF. The CDR3 DNA reads TGTGCCAGCAGCTTAGAGGGCCGTAGCACAGATACGCAGTATTTT.

V usage is TRBV19 and J usage is TRBJ2-5; TRBD1 aligns across 10 bases. From germline, CDR1 is LNHDA and CDR2 SQIVND (reference sequence). V was clipped by 5 bases and J by 5 bases; unmatched bases: 11. The CDR3 sequence is 16 residues long. The CDR3 DNA reads TGTGCCAGTAGTGCCCGGGACAGGGGCAAGGGGGAGACCCAGTACTTC. Its protein product is CASSARDRGKGETQYF. Supplemented by reference TRBV19 and TRBJ2-5, the full variable domain reads DGGITQSPKYLFRKEGQNVTLSCEQNLNHDAMYWYRQDPGQGLRLIYYSQIVNDFQKGDIAEGYSVSREKKESFPLTVTSAQKNPTAFYLCASSARDRGKGETQYFGPGTRLLVL.

This sequence joins TRBV7-2 and TRBJ1-1; D is ambiguous. CDR3 length: 12 amino acids. Germline V gives CDR1 SGHTA, CDR2 FQGNSA. V gave up 8 bases and J gave up 0 bases, with 7 bases separating them. The CDR3 nucleotides read TGTGCCAGCCGGGTGATGAACACTGAAGCTTTCTTT. Residues: CASRVMNTEAFF.

The genes are TRBV7-9 and TRBJ1-1; TRBD1 aligns across 8 bases. Germline loops: CDR1 SEHNR, CDR2 FQNEAQ (reference sequence). The CDR3 is 15 residues long. V shed 1 base and J 11 bases; nucleotides not matched to a gene: 12. CDR3 sequence: CASSLDGAGGFRAFF. In nucleotides, the CDR3 is TGTGCCAGCAGCTTAGACGGGGCAGGGGGCTTTCGGGCTTTCTTT.

This clone is a singleton in its sample. The chain employs TRBV18 and TRBJ2-7; TRBD2 is a possible D gene (6 bases). From germline, CDR1 is KGHSH and CDR2 LQKENI. The CDR3 consists of 15 residues. Trimming removed 3 bases from V and 2 bases from J, with 14 bases in between. CDR3 residues: CASSPARGSTYEQYF. In DNA, the CDR3 is TGTGCCAGCTCACCCGCCCGGGGGTCTACCTACGAGCAGTACTTC.

This sequence joins TRBV6-6 and TRBJ2-5, with D tentatively TRBD1 (6 bases). Trimming removed 1 base from V and 5 bases from J, with 14 bases in between. The CDR3 is 15 amino acids. In germline, CDR1 is MNHNY, CDR2 SVGAGI (reference sequence). The CDR3 DNA is TGTGCCAGCAGTTACTTGGGACACAGGAGCGAGACCCAGTACTTC. Its translation is CASSYLGHRSETQYF.

This chain uses TRBV4-1 with TRBJ1-5; TRBD1 aligns across 9 bases. This CDR3 is built from 15 residues. Germline V CDR1 and CDR2: MGHRA, YSYEKL. V was pared by 0 bases and J by 5 bases, with 2 bases of the junction left unmatched. This chain's CDR3 is CASSQETGGYQPQHF. CDR3 sequence (DNA): TGCGCCAGCAGCCAAGAGACAGGGGGGTATCAGCCCCAGCATTTT.

The genes are TRBV9 and TRBJ1-1, with TRBD1 identical over 10 bases. Germline values: CDR1 SGDLS, CDR2 YYNGEE. This CDR3 comprises 13 residues. Losses at the gene ends were 4 bases for V and 7 bases for J; bases not matched to a gene: 4. CDR3 DNA sequence: TGTGCCAGCAGCACTGGACAGGGGGGTGAAGCTTTCTTT. Translated, it gives CASSTGQGGEAFF.

The J gene is TRBJ2-3, the V gene TRBV6-2 or TRBV6-3; TRBD1 agrees at 7 bases. Germline values: CDR1 MNHEY, CDR2 SVGEGT. The CDR3 has 13 amino acids. The ends lost 5 bases at V and 1 base at J; junction bases unmatched: 0. CDR3 sequence reads: CASSGTGTDTQYF. CDR3 nucleotide sequence: TGTGCCAGCAGTGGGACAGGCACAGATACGCAGTATTTT.

V gene TRBV7-2 combines with J gene TRBJ1-2; no clear D. Germline V gene sequence: CDR1 SGHTA, CDR2 FQGNSA. Trimming shortened V by 3 bases and J by 4 bases, and 12 bases separated the two germline ends. The CDR3 consists of 14 residues. CDR3 residues: CASSFAVLGYGYTF. CDR3 nucleotides: TGTGCCAGCAGCTTTGCAGTTCTTGGCTATGGCTACACCTTC.

The gene calls are TRBV29-1 and TRBJ1-3; D is perhaps TRBD1 (5 bases). The CDR3 is 13 residues long. Germline values: CDR1 SQVTM, CDR2 ANQGSEA. The V end lost 4 bases, the J end lost 5 bases, and 12 bases lay between the germline ends. The CDR3: CSVAGELRNTIYF. The CDR3 bases are TGCAGCGTTGCGGGGGAACTAAGAAACACCATATATTTT.

The CDR3 is CATSRAWQGRDTQYF. In nucleotides, the CDR3 is TGTGCCACCAGCAGAGCATGGCAGGGAAGGGATACGCAGTATTTT. The V gene is TRBV15, the J gene TRBJ2-3; a possible D gene is TRBD1 (5 bases). The germline V and J ends were trimmed by 1 base and 6 bases, with 14 bases remaining between them. Looked up from germline, CDR1 is LNHNV and CDR2 is YYDKDF (reference sequence). This CDR3 spans 15 amino acids.

The genes are TRBV19 and TRBJ1-6; the match to TRBD1 covers 7 bases. Germline V gene data show CDR1 as LNHDA and CDR2 as SQIVND (reference sequence). The CDR3 sequence is 14 residues long. V lost 4 bases to trimming and J lost 5 bases; unmatched junction nucleotides: 2. The CDR3 DNA follows: TGTGCCAGTAGTACTGGGACAGATAATTCACCCCTCCACTTT. Amino acids: CASSTGTDNSPLHF.

The genes are TRBV9 and TRBJ1-3; possible D gene TRBD1, 6 bases. The CDR3 is 16 amino acids. Germline assignment: CDR1 SGDLS and CDR2 YYNGEE. V lost 4 bases and J lost 0, with 14 bases in between. Here the CDR3 DNA reads TGTGCCAGCAGCACGGGGGGCAGCTTCTCTGGAAACACCATATATTTT. Residues: CASSTGGSFSGNTIYF.

The chain employs TRBV19 and TRBJ2-1; unclear D gene. Trimming left V 4 bases short and J 7 bases short, with 8 bases between. CDR3 size: 12 residues. Germline-derived CDR1 and CDR2 are LNHDA and SQIVND (reference sequence). The DNA of the CDR3 is TGTGCCAGTAGTAAAACGGTGAATGAGCAGTTCTTC. It specifies CASSKTVNEQFF.

The chain uses TRBV7-2 and TRBJ1-4; TRBD1 might be the D (6 bases). The germline V gene encodes CDR1 SGHTA and CDR2 FQGNSA. The CDR3 consists of 14 residues. V lost 3 bases and J 12 bases, leaving 17 bases between the germline ends. The DNA for the CDR3 is TGTGCCAGCAGCTTTAGGGGGACCCTCGGCGAACTGTTTTTT. Protein: CASSFRGTLGELFF.

The rearrangement links TRBV27 to TRBJ1-2; TRBD1 might be the D (6 bases). The CDR3 is made up of 15 amino acids. The ends were cut back, 3 bases at V and 4 bases at J, with 15 bases in the middle. Germline V lookup: CDR1 MNHEY, CDR2 SMNVEV (reference sequence). Here the CDR3 reads CASSFEGQTLYGYTF. In nucleotides, the CDR3 is TGTGCCAGCAGTTTTGAGGGACAAACTCTCTATGGCTACACCTTC.